This TCR beta chain was sequenced during a study of blood T cell repertoires in COVID-19 (dated by TCRdb to 2020 to 2022). About the study as a whole: Collaborator samples came from the United States, Italy and Spain and covered acute and convalescent phases of COVID-19. The dataset comprised deeply sampled blood TCRbeta repertoires from subjects exposed to, actively infected with, or recovered from COVID-19. The prospective study material was composed of cDNA or gDNA derived from T cells, B-cell-depleted T cells, or PBMCs. HLA class I and class II types, where available, came from metadata supplied by the sample provider rather than from assay-based typing. Samples came from the ongoing ImmuneRACE study (first 160 participants) plus 1,254 subjects from 6 global collaborators. The repertoires were released in a freely available public database meant as a resource for research on the immune response to SARS-CoV-2. A de-identified subject ID, COVID-19 status, age in years and sex were almost always included in the sample metadata. What the work shows at the level of the full study, not this receptor alone: How much clinical and demographic metadata was included differed by source and by participant, and the metadata was provided uncurated.

In the prospective study, participants were roughly 18 to 100 years old, resided in about 25 geographic areas of the United States, and were enrolled through a virtual design. In the prospective study, cohorts were assigned on the basis of participant-reported clinical history obtained from a screening survey and a study questionnaire. Recovered participants in ImmuneRACE Cohort 3 were defined as having two consecutive negative NP/OP PCR tests, clearance from a healthcare professional, or resolution of symptoms. In the prospective study, mobile phlebotomists collected whole blood, serum and a nasopharyngeal or oropharyngeal swab from each participant. Prospective study participants could optionally give additional blood draws and questionnaires over an approximately two-month period. Before DNA extraction, blood samples from the prospective study were shipped at room temperature or frozen. TCRbeta CDR3 regions were amplified from genomic DNA by means of the immunoSEQ Assay, a bias-controlled multiplex PCR. The paper's data handling went like this. Within the assay, amplification of reference gene primers was used to estimate how many nucleated cells each sample contained. To quantify the absolute abundance of each unique TCRbeta CDR3 rearrangement, sequence reads were collapsed and filtered. For each sample, productive Simpson clonality was calculated by taking the square root of Simpson's diversity index across productive rearrangements. Not all clones reach the TCRdb copy of this immuneACCESS table, which keeps in-frame sequences only. Checked studies attribute under half of the gap to unresolved V genes and leave the rest unexplained. V and J calls plus clone size are reproduced from that table; the DNA served to infer D and trimming. The sample data list about half a million clones, and more than 85% of these were observed just once. The ten largest account for roughly 8% of the sample.

Taken from cysteine to phenylalanine, the CDR3 has 15 residues. Only the CDR3 DNA is retained, 45 bases long and in frame from the first base. CDR1 SGHTA and CDR2 FQGNSA were looked up in the germline V gene. V drops 1 base and J drops 0 bases, leaving 9 bases in between. For this clone: Its target antigen remains unknown. The input lacks base qualities; no much larger clone sits a single base away.

The V and J genes are TRBV7-2 and TRBJ1-1; confidence is insufficient to name the D gene. The sample consisted of PBMCs or T cells enriched from blood (not recorded which). The receptor comes from a woman aged 60 to 75 who had recovered from COVID-19. CDR3 protein: CASSLGVGMNTEAFF. Here is the DNA: TGTGCCAGCAGCTTAGGGGTGGGCATGAACACTGAAGCTTTCTTT.